Following are 11 T cell receptor beta chains from one sample sequenced in a study of cytomegalovirus exposure and HLA in healthy donors. In the PCR, 60 Vbeta and 13 Jbeta primers were used. Repertoires were generated with immunoSEQ multiplex PCR, while TCRdb's copy carries only in-frame clones and drops some. The table records some 170,000 clones, approximately 72% of them present only once. The source material was PBMCs. The receptor set was obtained from a human donor in good health.

The genes are TRBV5-1 and TRBJ1-1; tentatively, D is TRBD1 (5 bases). Deletions cut 1 base from V and 4 bases from J, with 14 bases between. CDR1 is SGHRS and CDR2 is YFSETQ in the germline V gene. The CDR3 runs to 15 residues. CDR3 in amino acids: CASSLSLQGATEAFF. As DNA, the CDR3 is TGCGCCAGCAGCTTGAGTCTGCAGGGTGCCACTGAAGCTTTCTTT.

This chain connects TRBV5-5 to TRBJ1-4; 9 bases are a match to TRBD1. This CDR3 has 16 residues. J was trimmed by 7 bases and V by 0 bases; bases with no gene match: 7. Germline V gene data show CDR1 as SGHKS and CDR2 as YYEKEE (reference sequence). CDR3 DNA sequence: TGTGCCAGCAGCTTGGACAGGGGGCATAGAAGTGAAAAACTGTTTTTT. Translation: CASSLDRGHRSEKLFF.

V is TRBV11-2 and J is TRBJ2-7; D perhaps matches TRBD1 (5 bases). The CDR3 runs to 13 residues. Germline CDR1 and CDR2: SGHAT and FQNNGV. V was cut by 5 bases and J by 2 bases, with 10 bases left in between. The CDR3 sequence: CASSLGPTYEQYF. As DNA, the CDR3 is TGTGCCAGCAGCCTGGGGCCTACCTACGAGCAGTACTTC.

The CDR3 DNA is TGTGCCAGCAGCGACCGGAGCGGGGTAAATACGCAGTATTTT. This translates into CASSDRSGVNTQYF. V gene TRBV7-3 combines with J gene TRBJ2-3; the match to TRBD2 covers 7 bases. The CDR3 covers 14 residues. V shed 5 bases and J 7 bases; nucleotides not matched to a gene: 9. Germline V CDR1 and CDR2: SGHTA, FQGTGA.

This chain uses TRBV19 with TRBJ1-3, with 8 bases aligning to TRBD1. CDR1 is LNHDA, CDR2 SQIVND, per germline (reference sequence). This CDR3 region has 16 residues. V shed 5 bases and J 7 bases; nucleotides not matched to a gene: 13. CDR3 DNA: TGTGCCAGTAGTTGGTCAGGGGGCAAAGCGGGGAACACCATATATTTT. This gives the protein CASSWSGGKAGNTIYF.

The gene calls are TRBV9 and TRBJ2-1; TRBD1 agrees at 9 bases. V lost 3 bases, J lost 7 bases, and 8 bases stayed unmatched. Per germline, CDR1 SGDLS and CDR2 YYNGEE. The length of the CDR3 is 15 residues. The CDR3 DNA reads as TGTGCCAGCAGCGCCCCCGGGACAGGGATTAATGAGCAGTTCTTC. This translates into CASSAPGTGINEQFF. Supplemented by reference TRBV9 and TRBJ2-1, the full variable domain reads DSGVTQTPKHLITATGQRVTLRCSPRSGDLSVYWYQQSLDQGLQFLIQYYNGEERAKGNILERFSAQQFPDLHSELNLSSLELGDSALYFCASSAPGTGINEQFFGPGTRLTVL.

This clone was seen ten or more times. The V call is TRBV6-1, the J call TRBJ1-6; the match to TRBD1 covers 7 bases. CDR1 is MNHNS and CDR2 is SASEGT in the germline V gene. The V gene end was trimmed by 3 bases and the J gene end by 6 bases; junction bases not matched to a gene: 5. The CDR3 consists of 15 residues. CDR3 sequence reads: CASSDRQGANSPLHF. The CDR3 DNA reads TGTGCCAGCAGTGACCGACAGGGCGCTAATTCACCCCTCCACTTT.

The rearrangement uses TRBV2 and TRBJ1-5; D call uncertain. CDR1 is SNHLY, CDR2 FYNNEI, per germline. Trimming removed 2 bases from V and 0 bases from J, with 5 bases in between. The CDR3 loop spans 14 amino acids. The CDR3 reads CASSEIGSNQPQHF. CDR3 nucleotide sequence: TGTGCCAGCAGTGAAATCGGTAGCAATCAGCCCCAGCATTTT.

The rearrangement joins TRBV10-3 to TRBJ2-1, with D uncertain. V was clipped by 3 bases and J by 8 bases, with 5 bases between them. CDR1 and CDR2 from the germline V gene are ENHRY and SYGVKD. The CDR3 runs to 11 residues. In nucleotides, the CDR3 is TGTGCCATCAGTGATCCCTATGAGCAGTTCTTC. Protein product: CAISDPYEQFF.

CDR3 region: CAWTSQTGGQETQYF. CDR3 DNA sequence: TGTGCCTGGACCTCCCAGACAGGGGGCCAAGAGACCCAGTACTTC. The chain recombines TRBV30 with TRBJ2-5; 9 bases are a match to TRBD1. J was trimmed by 1 base and V by 4 bases; bases with no gene match: 7. Looked up from germline, CDR1 is GTSNPN and CDR2 is SVGIG (reference sequence). The length of the CDR3 is 15 residues.

This clone was counted once. The genes are TRBV18 and TRBJ2-6; tentative D call: TRBD1 (5 bases). This CDR3 is built from 18 residues. CDR1 is KGHSH and CDR2 is LQKENI in the germline V gene. Trimming stripped 1 base from V and 0 bases from J, with 13 bases between. CDR3: CASSPLPQGHSGANVLTF. CDR3 nucleotide sequence: TGTGCCAGCTCACCACTTCCTCAGGGCCACTCTGGGGCCAACGTCCTGACTTTC.